This T cell receptor beta chain was found in a study of T cell repertoires in cytomegalovirus infection. The table lists this clonotype with a few counts. What it recognizes is unknown. TCRdb re-derived calls from the reads in MiXCR, one entry per CDR3 protein. The data contain 650,000 to 900,000 distinct CDR3 sequences, 29% of them singletons. Germline assignment: CDR1 SGHVS and CDR2 FNYEAQ. The CDR3 has 15 residues. V gave up 1 base and J gave up 2 bases, with 12 bases separating them. J is TRBJ2-7 and V is TRBV7-6; D may correspond to TRBD1 or TRBD2 (5 bases each). The clonotype was recovered from a human donor in good health (CMV status not recorded). Some clones in this sample may be carry-over from other donors' samples. The sequencing used cultured CD8+ T cells from PBMCs, collected from culture after CMV antigen stimulation. The CDR3 is CASSLEVGDPYEQYF. In DNA form, the CDR3 reads TGTGCCAGCAGCTTAGAGGTCGGGGACCCCTACGAGCAGTACTTC.